This passage covers 9 T cell receptor beta chains from one sample sequenced in a study of blood T cell repertoires in COVID-19. Here immunoSEQ multiplex PCR was the method, and the copy in TCRdb shows in-frame clones only, minus some. The sample lists some 100,000 clones, around nine tenths seen once, with about a tenth in the top ten. The specimen was peripheral blood. All receptors come from a man over 45 with acute or convalescent COVID-19.

J is TRBJ1-5 and V is TRBV9; TRBD1 matches 10 bases. The germline V gene encodes CDR1 SGDLS and CDR2 YYNGEE. The CDR3 has 15 residues. The V gene end was trimmed by 3 bases and the J gene end by 6 bases; junction bases not matched to a gene: 6. The CDR3 reads CASSASGTGVQPQHF. In DNA form, the CDR3 reads TGTGCCAGCAGCGCTTCCGGGACAGGGGTTCAGCCCCAGCATTTT. Combining the CDR3 with reference TRBV9 and TRBJ1-5 gives the whole variable domain DSGVTQTPKHLITATGQRVTLRCSPRSGDLSVYWYQQSLDQGLQFLIQYYNGEERAKGNILERFSAQQFPDLHSELNLSSLELGDSALYFCASSASGTGVQPQHFGDGTRLSIL.

The CDR3 nucleotides read TGCGCCAGCAGCTTGGAGAGCGGAGGGTACGAGCAGTACTTC. It translates to CASSLESGGYEQYF. This sequence joins TRBV5-1 and TRBJ2-7; TRBD2 might be the D (6 bases). Trimming shortened V by 0 bases and J by 4 bases, and 11 bases separated the two germline ends. The length of the CDR3 is 14 residues. Per the germline V gene, CDR1 is SGHRS and CDR2 is YFSETQ.

V gene TRBV11-2 combines with J gene TRBJ2-1; D remains unclear. Trimming left V 0 bases short and J 1 base short, with 10 bases between. The V gene's germline CDR1 is SGHAT and CDR2 FQNNGV. There are 16 residues in the CDR3. The CDR3 reads CASSLEFAASYNEQFF. In DNA, the CDR3 is TGTGCCAGCAGCTTAGAGTTCGCGGCATCCTACAATGAGCAGTTCTTC.

This sequence joins TRBV28 and TRBJ2-2, with 9 bases aligning to TRBD1. CDR1 is MDHEN, CDR2 SYDVKM, per germline. The CDR3 is 16 amino acids. Unmatched junction bases numbered 7, after V lost 3 bases and J lost 5 bases. The CDR3 region has the DNA TGTGCCAGCAGTTTTCCCGGGACAGGGTATACCGGGGAGCTGTTTTTT. Translated: CASSFPGTGYTGELFF.

The chain couples TRBV7-9 to TRBJ1-1; D is undetermined. CDR3 length: 12 amino acids. Per germline, CDR1 SEHNR and CDR2 FQNEAQ (reference sequence). V dropped 4 bases and J dropped 5 bases, with 8 bases sitting between them. The CDR3 reads CASSWVRTEAFF. In nucleotides, the CDR3 is TGTGCCAGCAGCTGGGTGAGGACTGAAGCTTTCTTT.

The chain carries TRBV19 and TRBJ1-1; 7 nucleotides agree with TRBD1. The V and J ends lost 4 bases and 11 bases, in that order; junction bases with no gene match: 13. Germline assignment: CDR1 LNHDA and CDR2 SQIVND (reference sequence). The CDR3 extends over 14 amino acids. CDR3 in DNA: TGTGCCAGTAGTACCTATGCCTCAGGGGGTCGGGCTTTCTTT. Protein product: CASSTYASGGRAFF.

The rearrangement links TRBV5-4 to TRBJ1-3; D may be TRBD1 (5 bases). Trimming removed 0 bases from V and 5 bases from J, with 9 bases in between. CDR3 length: 14 amino acids. Germline lookup yields CDR1 SGHNT and CDR2 YYREEE (reference sequence). The CDR3 DNA is TGTGCCAGCAGCTTGGGACAGTCTCGAAACACCATATATTTT. Residues: CASSLGQSRNTIYF. Filled out from reference TRBV5-4 and TRBJ1-3, the complete variable domain reads ETGVTQSPTHLIKTRGQQVTLRCSSQSGHNTVSWYQQALGQGPQFIFQYYREEENGRGNFPPRFSGLQFPNYSSELNVNALELDDSALYLCASSLGQSRNTIYFGEGSWLTVV.

Only one count was recorded for this clone. CDR3 in DNA: TGCGCCAGCAGCTTGGGGGGACAGGGGAACAATTCACCCCTCCACTTT. This translates into CASSLGGQGNNSPLHF. The chain links TRBV5-1 to TRBJ1-6; 10 bases are a match to TRBD1. Germline V gene sequence: CDR1 SGHRS, CDR2 YFSETQ. The junction had 4 bases not matched to a gene; V was cut back by 0 bases and J by 7 bases. This CDR3 is built from 16 residues. The whole variable domain, remainder taken from reference TRBV5-1 and TRBJ1-6, is KAGVTQTPRYLIKTRGQQVTLSCSPISGHRSVSWYQQTPGQGLQFLFEYFSETQRNKGNFPGRFSGRQFSNSRSEMNVSTLELGDSALYLCASSLGGQGNNSPLHFGNGTRLTVT.

The V gene is TRBV12-5, the J gene TRBJ2-2, with D unresolved. Germline V gene data show CDR1 as LGHNT and CDR2 as FRNRAP. This CDR3 region has 15 residues. Trimming left V 2 bases short and J 5 bases short, with 12 bases between. CDR3 sequence: CASGLLFASTGELFF. The CDR3 DNA is TGTGCTAGTGGTTTGTTGTTCGCGTCGACCGGGGAGCTGTTTTTT.